This T cell receptor beta chain was obtained from a study of T cells after yellow fever vaccination. In this sample, this clonotype turned up a few times. Its specificity is unknown. Deletions cut 0 bases from V and 2 bases from J, with 17 bases between. Germline CDR1 SGHRS, CDR2 YFSETQ. This CDR3 has 17 residues. Study observations and caveats: A weaker secondary response peaked on day 5, the primary on day 15. FACS-sorted repertoires could harbor abundant contaminating bulk-population clonotypes.

TCRdb processed the 5' RACE reads anew with MiXCR; each CDR3 protein has one entry. Here the sample spans 250,000 to 350,000 distinct CDR3 sequences, roughly 9% being singletons. The TCR originated in a man between 18 and 29 years old who received the YFV17D yellow fever vaccine. The input for sequencing was CD4+ T cells sorted from PBMCs, taken 5 days after the yellow fever booster vaccination. This rearrangement joins TRBV5-1 to TRBJ1-1; D call uncertain. CDR3 coding DNA: TGCGCCAGCAGCTTGGGTCCGGTGGGTTACAGTAACACTGAAGCTTTCTTT. It encodes CASSLGPVGYSNTEAFF.